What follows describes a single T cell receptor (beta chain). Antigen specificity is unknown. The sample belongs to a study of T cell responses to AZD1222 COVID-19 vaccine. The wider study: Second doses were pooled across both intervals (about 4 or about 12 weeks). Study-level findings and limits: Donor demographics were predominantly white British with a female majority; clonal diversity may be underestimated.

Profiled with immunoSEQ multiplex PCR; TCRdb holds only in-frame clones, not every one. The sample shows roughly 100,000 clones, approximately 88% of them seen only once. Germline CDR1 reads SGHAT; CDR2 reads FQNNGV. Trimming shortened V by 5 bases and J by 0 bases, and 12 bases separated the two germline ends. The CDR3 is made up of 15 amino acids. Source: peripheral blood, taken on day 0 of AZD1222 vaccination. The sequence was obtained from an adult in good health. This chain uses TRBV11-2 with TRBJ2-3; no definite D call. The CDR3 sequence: CASSLVGYSTDTQYF. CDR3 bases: TGTGCCAGCAGCCTTGTTGGGTACAGCACAGATACGCAGTATTTT. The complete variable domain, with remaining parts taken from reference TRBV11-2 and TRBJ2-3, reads EAGVAQSPRYKIIEKRQSVAFWCNPISGHATLYWYQQILGQGPKLLIQFQNNGVVDDSQLPKDRFSAERLKGVDSTLKIQPAKLEDSAVYLCASSLVGYSTDTQYFGPGTRLTVL.